These T cell receptor beta chains were read from a single sample in a study of T cells in tuberculosis. Clones were sequenced by immunoSEQ multiplex PCR, and TCRdb holds only the in-frame ones, with some missing. The sample contains 60,000 or so clones, about 76% of which appear only once. Input material: CD1b-GMM tetramer-negative cells sorted from PBMCs. These receptors originate from an adult woman with latent tuberculosis. Each CDR3 is given with its conserved first and last residue. D genes are given only for firm matches. Size values are once, few and many counts, or a class for expanded clones, and some rows have none.

d_call	v_call	clone_size	j_call	cdr3_nt	cdr3_aa
NA	TRBV7-9	NA	TRBJ1-1	TGTGCCAGCAGTCCAGGCGTTGAAGCTTTCTTT	CASSPGVEAFF
NA	TRBV2	NA	TRBJ2-5	TGTGCCAGCAGACGATCCGGGGTCGAAGAGACCCAGTACTTC	CASRRSGVEETQYF
NA	TRBV6-1	few	TRBJ1-1	TGTGCGGGGTTAGGGGGGGGCCCGGTGAACACTGAAGCTTTCTTT	CAGLGGGPVNTEAFF
TRBD2	TRBV6-5	once	TRBJ2-5	TGTGCCAGCAACCCCACTAGCGGCCAAGAGACCCAGTACTTC	CASNPTSGQETQYF
TRBD2	TRBV7-8	NA	TRBJ2-3	TGTGCCAGCAGCTTATATGGGACTAGCGGGTGGAGTACAGATACGCAGTATTTT	CASSLYGTSGWSTDTQYF
TRBD1	TRBV5-1	NA	TRBJ1-2	TGCGCCAGCAGCTTAGGGGGCGGCTACACCTTC	CASSLGGGYTF
TRBD1	TRBV5-6	NA	TRBJ2-5	TGTGCCAGCAGCGTACCGGGACAGGGTCAAGAGACCCAGTACTTC	CASSVPGQGQETQYF
TRBD1	TRBV7-6	once	TRBJ2-5	TGTGCCAGCAGCTTAGGGGACAGGGGGTTAGTCGAGACCCAGTACTTC	CASSLGDRGLVETQYF
NA	TRBV28	NA	TRBJ2-3	TGTGCCAGCAGTAGCACAGGGTACACAGATACGCAGTATTTT	CASSSTGYTDTQYF
NA	TRBV7-8	NA	TRBJ2-1	TGTGCCAGCAGCTTCATGGACACCTACAATGAGCAGTTCTTC	CASSFMDTYNEQFF
TRBD2	TRBV19	NA	TRBJ2-3	TGTGCCACCGGGGGGGCCCATACGCAGTATTTT	CATGGAHTQYF
NA	TRBV28	NA	TRBJ1-5	TGTGCCAGCGGTTCTGGACAGAGCAATCAGCCCCAGCATTTT	CASGSGQSNQPQHF
NA	TRBV7-9	NA	TRBJ2-7	TGTGCCAGCAGCTTAGATGACGGAGGCTACGAGCAGTACTTC	CASSLDDGGYEQYF
NA	TRBV10-3	NA	TRBJ1-1	TGTGCCATCAGTGGTGGACAGAGCTCGAACACTGAAGCTTTCTTT	CAISGGQSSNTEAFF
NA	TRBV11-2	NA	TRBJ2-1	TGTGCCAGCAGCTTAGTAGGCGAGGATGAGCAGTTCTTC	CASSLVGEDEQFF
TRBD1	TRBV7-3	NA	TRBJ2-2	TGTGCCAGCAGCTCCCGACAGGGGCGGGCCGGGGAGCTGTTTTTT	CASSSRQGRAGELFF